This T cell receptor beta chain emerged from a study of T cell changes during pregnancy in multiple sclerosis. Sequencing was performed with immunoSEQ multiplex PCR; in TCRdb, only in-frame clones are kept and a portion is missing. In the table there are 95,000 to 100,000 clones, 91% of which are singletons. This CDR3 is built from 16 residues. CDR1 SGHDN and CDR2 FVKESK come from the germline V gene. The V end lost 1 base, the J end lost 4 bases, and 13 bases lay between the germline ends. The rearrangement links TRBV14 to TRBJ1-4; no firm D call. Specimen: peripheral blood, collected in the second trimester of pregnancy. The TCR comes from a female donor with multiple sclerosis, enrolled in a pregnancy study. The DNA of the CDR3 is TGTGCCAGCAGCCAAGCGGTAGGTGACTTTAATGAAAAACTGTTTTTT. As protein: CASSQAVGDFNEKLFF.